These T cell receptor beta chains were read from a single sample in a study of blood T cell repertoires in COVID-19. Libraries were prepared by immunoSEQ multiplex PCR; TCRdb keeps only in-frame clonotypes and omits some of them. The sample holds about 100,000 clones, 85% to 90% seen once. The sequencing input was peripheral blood. The receptor source for this set is a human donor with active COVID-19. The donor label of this sample is uncertain. CDR3s include the opening cysteine and the closing phenylalanine or tryptophan. D genes are given only for firm matches. Part of the rows lack a size; the others show once, few, many or a class for expanded clones.

D	V	J	size	DNA	CDR3
TRBD2	TRBV3-1/TRBV3-2	TRBJ2-2	NA	TGTGCCAGCAGCCGTAGGAGGGAGGGCACCGGGGAGCTGTTTTTT	CASSRRREGTGELFF
TRBD1	TRBV6-5	TRBJ2-7	NA	TGTGCCAGCAGTTACTCCGGGACAGACCTACGAGGACAGTACTTC	CASSYSGTDLRGQYF
NA	TRBV4-3	TRBJ2-7	NA	TGCGCCAGCAGCCAAGACCGGGACACTTCAGACGAGCAGTACTTC	CASSQDRDTSDEQYF
TRBD1	TRBV10-3	TRBJ2-1	NA	TGTGCCACAAAGATTGGGACAGGGGATAGGAATGAGCAGTTCTTC	CATKIGTGDRNEQFF
NA	TRBV5-1	TRBJ2-3	NA	TGCGCCAGCAGACCAACATTTAACACAGATACGCAGTATTTT	CASRPTFNTDTQYF
NA	TRBV7-9	TRBJ1-1	NA	TGTGCCAGCAGCTTAGGAGCGAACACTGAAGCTTTCTTT	CASSLGANTEAFF
NA	TRBV18	TRBJ1-4	NA	TGTGCCAGCTCACCACGGGCGACGACCTCTGGTGAAAAACTGTTTTTT	CASSPRATTSGEKLFF
TRBD1	TRBV7-9	TRBJ1-3	NA	TGTGCCAGCAGTTACGGACAGGGGACTGGAAACACCATATATTTT	CASSYGQGTGNTIYF
TRBD1	TRBV11-2	TRBJ2-3	NA	TGTGCCAGCAGCTTAAACACCCCCGGGACAGCCACAGATACGCAGTATTTT	CASSLNTPGTATDTQYF
NA	TRBV10-2	TRBJ2-2	NA	TGCGCCAGCAGTGAGGTGCGGGGGCTTACGGGCGGGGAGCTGTTTTTT	CASSEVRGLTGGELFF
NA	TRBV30	TRBJ1-5	NA	TGTGCCTGGAGTGTAGGGAGAAATCAGCCCCAGCATTTT	CAWSVGRNQPQHF
NA	TRBV6-5	TRBJ2-7	NA	TGTGCCAGCAGGGGGACTGCGAGCTCCTACGAGCAGTACTTC	CASRGTASSYEQYF
NA	TRBV6-5	TRBJ2-2	NA	TGTGCCAGCATGGACGGGCGCGGGCCCGGGGAGCTGTTTTTT	CASMDGRGPGELFF
NA	TRBV28	TRBJ2-7	NA	TGTGCCAGCAGCGTAATAGGGGTCTCCTACGAGCAGTACTTC	CASSVIGVSYEQYF
NA	TRBV7-2	TRBJ2-5	NA	TGTGCCAGCAGCTTAACGGGGGAAGAGACCCAGTACTTC	CASSLTGEETQYF
TRBD2	TRBV19	TRBJ2-7	few	TGTGCCAGTTCCTCGTCCGGTGGGGGGGCCTACGAGCAGTACTTC	CASSSSGGGAYEQYF
TRBD2	TRBV7-2	TRBJ2-5	NA	TGTGCCAGCAGCTCTCCGGGGGGAAACCAAGAGACCCAGTACTTC	CASSSPGGNQETQYF
NA	TRBV4-1	TRBJ2-7	few	TGCGCCAGCAGCCAAGGGCTGGCAACCTACGAGCAGTACTTC	CASSQGLATYEQYF
TRBD2	TRBV4-2	TRBJ2-6	NA	TGTGCCAGCAGCCAAGACGAAGCGGGGACTGGGGCCAACGTCCTGACTTTC	CASSQDEAGTGANVLTF
TRBD1	TRBV7-9	TRBJ1-3	NA	TGTGCCAGCAGCCTAACAGGGGCCTCTGGAAACACCATATATTTT	CASSLTGASGNTIYF
NA	TRBV6-4	TRBJ2-3	NA	TGTGCCAGCAGGACAAATTTCAACACAGATACGCAGTATTTT	CASRTNFNTDTQYF
TRBD1	TRBV6-6	TRBJ2-1	NA	TGTGCCAGCACCCGACGGGCAGGGGGCGCCGGTGAGCAGTTCTTC	CASTRRAGGAGEQFF
TRBD2	TRBV7-2	TRBJ2-1	NA	TGTGCCAGCAGCATATCGGGGGGGACTTCCTACAATGAGCAGTTCTTC	CASSISGGTSYNEQFF
NA	TRBV9	TRBJ2-3	NA	TGTGCCAGCAGCGTAGCTCCACAGGGTCGCACAGATACGCAGTATTTT	CASSVAPQGRTDTQYF
NA	TRBV5-6	TRBJ1-3	NA	TGTGCCAGCAGCTTGGTGGCCTTCTCTGGAAACACCATATATTTT	CASSLVAFSGNTIYF
TRBD1	TRBV11-2	TRBJ2-1	once	TGTGCCAGCAGCTTAGGGGGGCTGGGACAGGGTGGGTTCTTC	CASSLGGLGQGGFF
TRBD1	TRBV5-1	TRBJ1-2	NA	TGCGCCAGCAGTTTAACGGGACAGGGTGGCGGCTACACCTTC	CASSLTGQGGGYTF
NA	TRBV7-9	TRBJ2-7	few	TGTGCCAGCAGCTTAGGTGGTGTTGGGGGGGCCCCCTACGAGCAGTACTTC	CASSLGGVGGAPYEQYF
NA	TRBV5-1	TRBJ1-1	NA	TGCGCCAGCAGCTTGGAAGGGGGGGATCCTGAAGCTTTCTTT	CASSLEGGDPEAFF
NA	TRBV5-1	TRBJ1-3	few	TGCGCCAGCAGCTCGACAGCTACTGGAAACACCATATATTTT	CASSSTATGNTIYF
TRBD2	TRBV11-2	TRBJ2-5	NA	TGTGCCAGCAGCGCCGGACTAGTACCAGAGACCCAGTACTTC	CASSAGLVPETQYF
NA	TRBV7-9	TRBJ1-3	NA	TGTGCCAGCACCTCATCCGAGTCTGGAAACACCATATATTTT	CASTSSESGNTIYF
NA	TRBV2	TRBJ1-2	NA	TGTGCCAGCAGTGAACGGTTGGGCCCTCTCAACTATGGCTACACCTTC	CASSERLGPLNYGYTF
NA	TRBV10-3	TRBJ1-2	NA	TGTGCCATCAGTGAGTTGTCAGGGATAGGGGGCTACACCTTC	CAISELSGIGGYTF